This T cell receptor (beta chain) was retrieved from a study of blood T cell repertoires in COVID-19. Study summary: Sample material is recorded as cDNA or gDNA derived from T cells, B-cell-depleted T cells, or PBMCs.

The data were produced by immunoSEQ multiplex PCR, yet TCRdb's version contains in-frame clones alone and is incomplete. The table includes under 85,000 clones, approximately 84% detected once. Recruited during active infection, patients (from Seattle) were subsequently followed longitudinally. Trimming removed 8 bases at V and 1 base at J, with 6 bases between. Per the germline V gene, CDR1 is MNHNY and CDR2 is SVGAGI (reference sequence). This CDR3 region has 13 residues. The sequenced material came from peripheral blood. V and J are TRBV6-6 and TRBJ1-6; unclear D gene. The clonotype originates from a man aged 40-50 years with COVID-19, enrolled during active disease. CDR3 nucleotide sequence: TGTGCCAGCCACGGGTCCTATAATTCACCCCTCCACTTT. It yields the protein CASHGSYNSPLHF.